The source of this T cell receptor beta chain is a study of T-cell reconstitution after alpha-beta-depleted transplantation in children. Overall study findings and caveats: It was surviving recipient T cells and thymic progenitors that gave some patients high TCRbeta diversity at day 60.

The germline gives CDR1 ENHRY, CDR2 SYGVKD. V lost 2 bases and J lost 3, with 12 bases in between. The CDR3 runs 15 residues. It was with unique molecular identifiers that the TCRbeta library was prepared. TCRdb itself ran the PCR reads through MiXCR, one entry per CDR3 protein. Of fewer than 700,000 distinct CDR3 sequences in the sample, 20% to 25% are singletons; the top ten hold roughly 14%. Comments on this clonotype: Its antigen is unknown.

The sequence was collected from a boy in the first two years of life who had a stem cell transplant for acute myeloid leukemia, so the T cells may come from the graft donor. V is TRBV10-3 and J is TRBJ2-3; D possibly corresponds to TRBD2 (6 bases). This sample comprised PBMCs, mostly from graft donor cells, obtained 360 days after TCRalphabeta/CD19-depleted stem cell transplant. The CDR3 coding sequence is TGTGCCATCAGTGAGAGGGAGGAGGCAACAGATACGCAGTATTTT. This gives the protein CAISEREEATDTQYF.